The sequence of this T cell receptor (beta chain) was determined in a study of blood T cell repertoires in COVID-19. This table comes from immunoSEQ multiplex PCR, and its TCRdb copy is limited to in-frame clones, with some not included. Of 300,000 to 400,000 clones in the sample, 70% to 90% were seen once. The sequenced sample consisted of peripheral blood. The receptor was isolated from a woman aged 25 to 45 with COVID-19, enrolled during active disease.

The CDR3 DNA follows: TGTGCCAGTAGTTTCGGCGGGAGGCCTTATGATACGCAGTATTTT. Its translation: CASSFGGRPYDTQYF. The V call is TRBV19, the J call TRBJ2-3, with 8 bases matching TRBD2. Looked up from germline, CDR1 is LNHDA and CDR2 is SQIVND (reference sequence). CDR3 length equals 15 residues. V trimming: 5 bases; J trimming: 6 bases; junction bases outside the gene matches: 10.